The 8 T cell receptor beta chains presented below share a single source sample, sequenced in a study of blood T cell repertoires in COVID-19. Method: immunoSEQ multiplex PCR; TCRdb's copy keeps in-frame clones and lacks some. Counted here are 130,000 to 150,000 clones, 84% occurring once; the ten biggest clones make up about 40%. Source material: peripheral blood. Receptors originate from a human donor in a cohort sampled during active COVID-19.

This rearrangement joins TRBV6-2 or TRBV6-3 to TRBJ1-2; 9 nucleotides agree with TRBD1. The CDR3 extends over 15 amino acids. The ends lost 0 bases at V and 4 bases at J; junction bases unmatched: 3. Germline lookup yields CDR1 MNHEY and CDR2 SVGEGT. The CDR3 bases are TGTGCCAGCAGTTACTCGACAGGGGGAAGCTATGGCTACACCTTC. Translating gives CASSYSTGGSYGYTF.

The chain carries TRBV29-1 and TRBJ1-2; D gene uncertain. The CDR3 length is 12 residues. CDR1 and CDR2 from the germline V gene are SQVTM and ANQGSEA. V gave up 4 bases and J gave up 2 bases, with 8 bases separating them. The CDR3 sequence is CSVGGQNYGYTF. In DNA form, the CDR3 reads TGCAGCGTTGGCGGGCAGAACTATGGCTACACCTTC. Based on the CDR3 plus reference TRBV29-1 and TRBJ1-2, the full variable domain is SAVISQKPSRDICQRGTSLTIQCQVDSQVTMMFWYRQQPGQSLTLIATANQGSEATYESGFVIDKFPISRPNLTFSTLTVSNMSPEDSSIYLCSVGGQNYGYTFGSGTRLTVV.

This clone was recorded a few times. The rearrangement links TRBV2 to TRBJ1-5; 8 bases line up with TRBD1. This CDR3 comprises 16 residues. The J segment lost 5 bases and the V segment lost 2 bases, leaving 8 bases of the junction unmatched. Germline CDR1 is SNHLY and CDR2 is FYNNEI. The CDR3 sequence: CASSEIGRGRDQPQHF. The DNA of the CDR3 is TGTGCCAGCAGTGAAATCGGCAGGGGGCGCGATCAGCCCCAGCATTTT.

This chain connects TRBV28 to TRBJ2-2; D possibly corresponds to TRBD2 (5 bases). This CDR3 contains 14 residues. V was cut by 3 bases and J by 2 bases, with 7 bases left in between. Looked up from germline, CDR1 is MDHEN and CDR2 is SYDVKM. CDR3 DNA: TGTGCCAGCAGTTTGGGGAGTAACACCGGGGAGCTGTTTTTT. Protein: CASSLGSNTGELFF.

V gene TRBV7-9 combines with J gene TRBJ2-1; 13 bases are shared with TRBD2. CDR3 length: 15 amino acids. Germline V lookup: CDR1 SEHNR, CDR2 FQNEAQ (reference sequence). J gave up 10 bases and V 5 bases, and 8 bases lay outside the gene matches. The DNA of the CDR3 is TGTGCCAGCAGCCCCGAGACTAGCGGGGGGCGGGAGCAGTTCTTC. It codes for CASSPETSGGREQFF.

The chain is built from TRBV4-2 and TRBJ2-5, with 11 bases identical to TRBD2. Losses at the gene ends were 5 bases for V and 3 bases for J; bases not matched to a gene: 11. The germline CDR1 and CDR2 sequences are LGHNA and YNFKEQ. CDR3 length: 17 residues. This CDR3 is CASSYYLGTSGEETQYF. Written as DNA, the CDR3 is TGTGCCAGCAGCTATTACCTCGGGACTAGCGGTGAAGAGACCCAGTACTTC.

CDR3 sequence reads: CASSLGPGSPLHF. The CDR3 bases are TGTGCCAGCAGTTTGGGTCCGGGTTCACCCCTCCACTTT. The chain recombines TRBV12-3 or TRBV12-4 with TRBJ1-6; no firm D call. This CDR3 spans 13 amino acids. V was clipped by 3 bases and J by 9 bases, with 9 bases between them.

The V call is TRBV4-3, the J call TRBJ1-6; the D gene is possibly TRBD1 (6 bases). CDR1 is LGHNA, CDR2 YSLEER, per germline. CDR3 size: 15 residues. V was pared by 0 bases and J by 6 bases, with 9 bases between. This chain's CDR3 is CASSQDTGSNSPLHF. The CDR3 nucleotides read TGCGCCAGCAGCCAAGACACAGGGAGTAATTCACCCCTCCACTTT.